This TCR beta chain was sequenced during a study of CD8 T cells in Susac syndrome. As for this clonotype: Antigen unknown.

A quantity of roughly 0.5 to 1 ug RNA underwent reverse transcription using random hexamers. From the immunoSEQ multiplex PCR reads, TCRdb called clonotypes with MiXCR, one entry per CDR3 protein. Counted here are around 150,000 distinct CDR3 sequences, around 95% occurring once; the ten biggest clones make up 0.065% to 0.095%. Study-level results: In Susac syndrome, CD4+ T cell repertoires lacked any clonal expansion.

The trim removed 1 base at V and 7 bases at J, leaving 6 bases unmatched. This CDR3 contains 17 residues. Germline values: CDR1 SGHRS, CDR2 YFSETQ. The receptor's source is a human donor with Susac syndrome. The chain joins TRBV5-1 to TRBJ2-1; the match to TRBD2 covers 15 bases. Sequencing was done on a sample of CD4+ T cells from PBMCs. CDR3 DNA: TGCGCCAGCAGCTTGTCTCCCGGACTAGCGGGGGGGAATGAGCAGTTCTTC. Translating it yields CASSLSPGLAGGNEQFF.